These 14 T cell receptor beta chains originate from one sample sequenced in a study of blood T cell repertoires in COVID-19. The data were produced by immunoSEQ multiplex PCR, yet TCRdb's version contains in-frame clones alone and is incomplete. The table lists about 130,000 clones, around 70% of them singletons. Source material: peripheral blood. The receptors stem from a man older than 75 with COVID-19, enrolled during active disease.

The chain is built from TRBV18 and TRBJ1-1, with D possibly TRBD1 on 6 matching bases. This CDR3 contains 12 residues. Germline values: CDR1 KGHSH, CDR2 LQKENI. V lost 3 bases, J lost 7 bases, and 9 bases lay in between. The CDR3 region has the DNA TGTGCCAGCTCACCCTTAGGGGGTGAAGCTTTCTTT. Translation: CASSPLGGEAFF.

The chain links TRBV5-1 to TRBJ1-4, with D unresolved. This CDR3 spans 15 amino acids. The V and J ends lost 4 bases and 8 bases respectively, with 18 bases between them. The germline CDR1 and CDR2 sequences are SGHRS and YFSETQ. The CDR3 region has the DNA TGCGCCAGCAGCCCTCCCGGGAGGGAAGGAGAAAAACTGTTTTTT. It codes for CASSPPGREGEKLFF.

The V gene is TRBV19, the J gene TRBJ1-1; D not resolved. The length of the CDR3 is 13 residues. The germline CDR1 and CDR2 sequences are LNHDA and SQIVND (reference sequence). The germline V and J ends were trimmed by 7 bases and 11 bases, with 20 bases remaining between them. The CDR3 nucleotides are TGTGCCAGTACTCCAGCCGGCGGGCTTGGGGCTTTCTTT. It specifies CASTPAGGLGAFF.

The V gene is TRBV28, the J gene TRBJ1-1; maybe TRBD1 (6 bases). The CDR3 covers 13 residues. CDR1 MDHEN and CDR2 SYDVKM come from the germline V gene. V dropped 5 bases and J dropped 10 bases, with 17 bases sitting between them. CDR3 sequence: CASSPPRGTGAFF. The CDR3 DNA follows: TGTGCCAGCAGTCCCCCCAGGGGAACGGGAGCTTTCTTT.

V gene TRBV7-9 combines with J gene TRBJ2-7; 8 bases are a match to TRBD1. Germline assignment: CDR1 SEHNR and CDR2 FQNEAQ (reference sequence). After removal of 1 base from V and 2 bases from J, the junction contained 1 base not matched to a gene. The CDR3 loop spans 14 amino acids. DNA for the CDR3: TGTGCCAGCAGCTTAGTGGACAGGGCCTACGAGCAGTACTTC. Amino acid sequence: CASSLVDRAYEQYF. Using reference TRBV7-9 and TRBJ2-7 for the parts outside the CDR3, the full variable domain is DTGVSQNPRHKITKRGQNVTFRCDPISEHNRLYWYRQTLGQGPEFLTYFQNEAQLEKSRLLSDRFSAERPKGSFSTLEIQRTEQGDSAMYLCASSLVDRAYEQYFGPGTRLTVT.

V and J are TRBV21-1 and TRBJ1-6. TRBV21-1 is labeled a pseudogene. CDR3 size: 14 residues. The CDR3 nucleotides are TGTGCCAGCAGCTTCCGGGTTTCTGGCTCACCCCTCCACTTT. As protein: CASSFRVSGSPLHF.

This clone was detected only once. This rearrangement joins TRBV7-2 to TRBJ1-6; no definite D call. CDR1 is SGHTA and CDR2 is FQGNSA in the germline V gene. The V gene lost 1 base and the J gene lost 0 bases, with 13 bases spanning the gap. The CDR3 sequence is 18 residues long. CDR3 DNA: TGTGCCAGCAGCTTAGTCGTCCAGGCGAGCTCCTATAATTCACCCCTCCACTTT. Encoded protein: CASSLVVQASSYNSPLHF.

The chain uses TRBV11-2 and TRBJ2-7; 9 nucleotides match TRBD2. Losses at the gene ends were 1 base for V and 3 bases for J; bases not matched to a gene: 4. This CDR3 is built from 15 residues. Germline V lookup: CDR1 SGHAT, CDR2 FQNNGV. The CDR3 nucleotides read TGTGCCAGCAGCTTAGGACCTAGCGGGAACTACGAGCAGTACTTC. This gives the protein CASSLGPSGNYEQYF.

The table lists this clone with a few counts. This rearrangement joins TRBV27 to TRBJ2-1; 9 bases line up with TRBD2. CDR1 and CDR2 from the germline V gene are MNHEY and SMNVEV (reference sequence). This CDR3 is built from 16 residues. J lost 0 bases, V lost 5 bases, and 5 bases had no gene match. The CDR3 DNA sequence: TGTGCCAGCAGTATAGCGGGAGATAGCTCCTACAATGAGCAGTTCTTC. Its translation: CASSIAGDSSYNEQFF.

The rearrangement links TRBV10-3 to TRBJ1-5, with a tentative D call TRBD1 (6 bases). Germline assignment: CDR1 ENHRY and CDR2 SYGVKD. The CDR3 has 15 amino acids. V dropped 4 bases and J dropped 0 bases, with 10 bases sitting between them. CDR3: CAISVGGGSNQPQHF. CDR3 in DNA: TGTGCCATCAGTGTGGGAGGGGGTAGCAATCAGCCCCAGCATTTT.

The gene calls are TRBV4-2 and TRBJ2-7; 12 nucleotides agree with TRBD2. Unmatched junction bases numbered 8, after V lost 8 bases and J lost 0 bases. The CDR3 has 16 amino acids. Germline V CDR1 and CDR2: LGHNA, YNFKEQ. The CDR3 loop reads CASRELAGGPSYEQYF. The CDR3 DNA sequence: TGTGCCAGCCGAGAACTAGCGGGGGGCCCCTCCTACGAGCAGTACTTC.

V and J are TRBV6-4 and TRBJ1-2, with D possibly matching TRBD1 (5 bases). The V end was cut by 6 bases, the J end by 1 base, with 9 bases between. Germline V gene lookup returns CDR1 MRHNA and CDR2 SNTAGT. CDR3 size: 13 residues. The CDR3 DNA follows: TGTGCCAGCAGAACCCAGGGTAACTATGGCTACACCTTC. Translated: CASRTQGNYGYTF.

This clone was seen a few times. The rearrangement uses TRBV10-3 and TRBJ2-7, with D unclear. Looked up from germline, CDR1 is ENHRY and CDR2 is SYGVKD. Trimming took 0 bases from V and 6 from J, leaving 12 bases between them. The CDR3 loop spans 14 amino acids. The CDR3 DNA sequence: TGTGCCATCAGTGAGTCGAGGCAGCTACTCGAGCAGTACTTC. Translated, it gives CAISESRQLLEQYF.

V is TRBV10-3 and J is TRBJ1-4; 8 bases agree with TRBD1. Trimming cost V 2 bases and J 7 bases; bases outside gene matches: 6. This CDR3 spans 15 amino acids. Looked up from germline, CDR1 is ENHRY and CDR2 is SYGVKD. CDR3 region: CAISEGTGSSEKLFF. In nucleotides, the CDR3 is TGTGCCATCAGTGAGGGGACAGGTTCGAGTGAAAAACTGTTTTTT.